This TCR beta chain was captured in a study of T cell responses to AZD1222 COVID-19 vaccine. Libraries were prepared by immunoSEQ multiplex PCR; TCRdb keeps only in-frame clonotypes and omits some of them. This sample has 150,000 to 200,000 clones, with 90% to 95% found just once. The sequence came from an adult in good health. Here the sequenced sample was peripheral blood, taken on day 0 of AZD1222 vaccination.

The CDR3 spells CASSYQRGPPGGELFF. The CDR3 coding sequence is TGTGCCAGCAGCTACCAGCGGGGCCCTCCTGGCGGGGAGCTGTTTTTT. The rearrangement uses TRBV5-4 and TRBJ2-2; 7 nucleotides line up with TRBD2. This CDR3 has 16 residues. CDR1 and CDR2 (germline): SGHNT, YYREEE (reference sequence). Losses at the gene ends were 3 bases for V and 7 bases for J; bases not matched to a gene: 12.